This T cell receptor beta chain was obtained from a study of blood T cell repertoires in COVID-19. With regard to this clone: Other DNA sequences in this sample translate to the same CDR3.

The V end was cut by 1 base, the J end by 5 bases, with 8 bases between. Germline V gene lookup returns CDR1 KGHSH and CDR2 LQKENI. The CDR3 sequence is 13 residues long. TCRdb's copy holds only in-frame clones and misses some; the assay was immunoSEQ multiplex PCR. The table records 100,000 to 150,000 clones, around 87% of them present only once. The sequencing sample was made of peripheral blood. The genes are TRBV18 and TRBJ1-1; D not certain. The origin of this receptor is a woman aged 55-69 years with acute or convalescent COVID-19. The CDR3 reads CASSPQRETEAFF. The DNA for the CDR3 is TGTGCCAGCTCACCACAACGGGAAACTGAAGCTTTCTTT.